The rows below give T cell receptor beta chains drawn from one sample of a study of memory CD4+ T cells and cytomegalovirus serostatus. Using immunoSEQ multiplex PCR, the repertoire was profiled, and TCRdb retains in-frame clones only, with some absent. Of some 56,000 clones listed, over 80% are singletons. Sequences were obtained from memory CD4+ T cells from blood. These receptors all come from an adult in good health and CMV-seronegative. The CDR3 runs from the conserved cysteine through the conserved F or W. Fields, in order: D gene, V gene, clone size, J gene, CDR3 DNA, CDR3 protein. D genes are given only for firm matches. Clone size is stated in some rows and not others, as once, few, many or a class when expanded.

D gene: TRBD1; V gene: TRBV7-9; clone size: once; J gene: TRBJ1-2; CDR3 DNA: TGTGCCAGCAGCCAAATCCGGGACAGGGGAGGGGATGGCTACACCTTC; CDR3 protein: CASSQIRDRGGDGYTF
D gene: TRBD2; V gene: TRBV14; clone size: .; J gene: TRBJ2-5; CDR3 DNA: TGTGCCAGCAGCCCGCCCGGAGGAGCGGGACGGACCCAGTACTTC; CDR3 protein: CASSPPGGAGRTQYF
D gene: .; V gene: TRBV14; clone size: medium-sized; J gene: TRBJ2-7; CDR3 DNA: TGTGCCAGCAGCCAAGTTTCTAGGCAGTACTTC; CDR3 protein: CASSQVSRQYF
D gene: .; V gene: TRBV19; clone size: few; J gene: TRBJ1-1; CDR3 DNA: TGTGCCAGTAGTATGCGGGGGCGTATGAACACTGAAGCTTTCTTT; CDR3 protein: CASSMRGRMNTEAFF
D gene: TRBD1; V gene: TRBV4-2; clone size: .; J gene: TRBJ1-4; CDR3 DNA: TGTGCCAGCAGCCAGTACCGGGACAGGGGGAGGAATGAAAAACTGTTTTTT; CDR3 protein: CASSQYRDRGRNEKLFF
D gene: .; V gene: TRBV4-3; clone size: .; J gene: TRBJ1-6; CDR3 DNA: TGCGCCAGCAGCCAAGATTCTATTTCACCCCTCCACTTT; CDR3 protein: CASSQDSISPLHF
D gene: .; V gene: TRBV2; clone size: .; J gene: TRBJ2-1; CDR3 DNA: TGTGCCAGCAGGGGGGCGGGATTATACAATGAGCAGTTCTTC; CDR3 protein: CASRGAGLYNEQFF
D gene: TRBD1; V gene: TRBV6-1; clone size: .; J gene: TRBJ1-2; CDR3 DNA: TGTGCCAGCATTCTGGACAGGAACTATGGCTACACCTTC; CDR3 protein: CASILDRNYGYTF
D gene: .; V gene: TRBV2; clone size: .; J gene: TRBJ2-5; CDR3 DNA: TGTGCCAGCAGATGGCGCCTAGAGACCCAGTACTTC; CDR3 protein: CASRWRLETQYF
D gene: TRBD1; V gene: TRBV19; clone size: .; J gene: TRBJ1-3; CDR3 DNA: TGTGCCAGTAGACGGGACAGGTCCTCTGGAAACACCATATATTTT; CDR3 protein: CASRRDRSSGNTIYF
D gene: .; V gene: TRBV7-2; clone size: .; J gene: TRBJ2-7; CDR3 DNA: TGTGCCAGCACCCAGAGATCGGCAGGGGAGAGTTACGAGCAGTACTTC; CDR3 protein: CASTQRSAGESYEQYF
D gene: .; V gene: TRBV11-3; clone size: .; J gene: TRBJ1-1; CDR3 DNA: TGTGCCAGCAGCTTCGGCGGGAACACTGAAGCTTTCTTT; CDR3 protein: CASSFGGNTEAFF
D gene: TRBD1; V gene: TRBV18; clone size: .; J gene: TRBJ1-5; CDR3 DNA: TGTGCCAGCTCAAAACAGGGGGGGGGCAATCAGCCCCAGCATTTT; CDR3 protein: CASSKQGGGNQPQHF
D gene: TRBD2; V gene: TRBV7-8; clone size: .; J gene: TRBJ2-7; CDR3 DNA: TGTGCCAGCAGCCGACTAGCGGTGAGCTCCTACGAGCAGTACTTC; CDR3 protein: CASSRLAVSSYEQYF
D gene: .; V gene: TRBV15; clone size: .; J gene: TRBJ1-4; CDR3 DNA: TGTGCCACCAGGCCAAGAAGAGGGGCAACTAATGAAAAACTGTTTTTT; CDR3 protein: CATRPRRGATNEKLFF